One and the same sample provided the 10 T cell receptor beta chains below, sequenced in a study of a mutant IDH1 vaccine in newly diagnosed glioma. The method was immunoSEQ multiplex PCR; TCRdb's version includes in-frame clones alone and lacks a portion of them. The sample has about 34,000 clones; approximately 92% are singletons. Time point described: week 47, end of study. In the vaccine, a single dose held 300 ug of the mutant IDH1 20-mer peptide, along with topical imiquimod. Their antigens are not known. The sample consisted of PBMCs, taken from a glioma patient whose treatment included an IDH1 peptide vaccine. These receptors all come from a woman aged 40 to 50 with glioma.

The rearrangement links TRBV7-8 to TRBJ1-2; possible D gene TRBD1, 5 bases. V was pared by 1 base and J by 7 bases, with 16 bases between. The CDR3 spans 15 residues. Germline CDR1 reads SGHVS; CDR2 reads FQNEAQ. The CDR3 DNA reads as TGTGCCAGCAGCTTAGGGGCTGGCAGGGTAATTGGCTACACCTTC. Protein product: CASSLGAGRVIGYTF. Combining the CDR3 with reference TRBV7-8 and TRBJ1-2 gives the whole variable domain GAGVSQSPRYKVAKRGQDVALRCDPISGHVSLFWYQQALGQGPEFLTYFQNEAQLDKSGLPSDRFFAERPEGSVSTLKIQRTQQEDSAVYLCASSLGAGRVIGYTFGSGTRLTVV.

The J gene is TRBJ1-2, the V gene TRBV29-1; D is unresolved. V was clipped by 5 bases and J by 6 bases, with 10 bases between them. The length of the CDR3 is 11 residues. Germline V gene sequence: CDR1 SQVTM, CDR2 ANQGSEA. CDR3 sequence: CSVLGGNGYTF. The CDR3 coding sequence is TGCAGCGTTTTGGGAGGTAATGGCTACACCTTC.

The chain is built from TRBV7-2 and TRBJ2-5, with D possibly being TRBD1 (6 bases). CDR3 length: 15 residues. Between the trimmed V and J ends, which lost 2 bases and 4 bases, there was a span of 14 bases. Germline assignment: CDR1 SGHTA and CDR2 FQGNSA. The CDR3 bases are TGTGCCAGCAGCTTAAGGGCAGGGGCCGCAGAGACCCAGTACTTC. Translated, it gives CASSLRAGAAETQYF.

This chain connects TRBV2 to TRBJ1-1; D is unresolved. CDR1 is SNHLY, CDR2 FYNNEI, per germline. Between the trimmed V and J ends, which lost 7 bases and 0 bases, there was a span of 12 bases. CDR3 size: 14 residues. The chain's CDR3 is CASTERALNTEAFF. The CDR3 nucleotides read TGTGCCAGCACCGAAAGGGCTTTGAACACTGAAGCTTTCTTT.

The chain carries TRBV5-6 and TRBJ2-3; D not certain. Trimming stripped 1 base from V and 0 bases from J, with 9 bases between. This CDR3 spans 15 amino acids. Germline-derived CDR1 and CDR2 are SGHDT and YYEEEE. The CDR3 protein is CASSLMVMSTDTQYF. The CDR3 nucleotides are TGTGCCAGCAGCTTGATGGTAATGAGCACAGATACGCAGTATTTT.

CDR3 in amino acids: CAWSVLGETEAFF. The CDR3 DNA reads as TGTGCCTGGAGTGTACTCGGGGAAACTGAAGCTTTCTTT. This rearrangement joins TRBV30 to TRBJ1-1; the D is unclear. Trimming shortened V by 0 bases and J by 5 bases, and 10 bases separated the two germline ends. The CDR3 is 13 amino acids. Germline V gene data show CDR1 as GTSNPN and CDR2 as SVGIG (reference sequence).

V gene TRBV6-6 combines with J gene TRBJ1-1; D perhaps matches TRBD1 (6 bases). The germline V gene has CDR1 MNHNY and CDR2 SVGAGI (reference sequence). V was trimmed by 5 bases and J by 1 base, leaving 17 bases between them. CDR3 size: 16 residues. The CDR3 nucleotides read TGTGCCAGCAGTCCCACGGACAGACAGTGGAACACTGAAGCTTTCTTT. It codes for CASSPTDRQWNTEAFF.

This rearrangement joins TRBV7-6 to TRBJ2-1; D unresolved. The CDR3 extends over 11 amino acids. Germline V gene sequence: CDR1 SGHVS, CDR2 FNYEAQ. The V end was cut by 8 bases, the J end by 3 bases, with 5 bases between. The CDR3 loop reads CASGSYNEQFF. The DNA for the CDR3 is TGTGCCAGCGGAAGCTACAATGAGCAGTTCTTC.

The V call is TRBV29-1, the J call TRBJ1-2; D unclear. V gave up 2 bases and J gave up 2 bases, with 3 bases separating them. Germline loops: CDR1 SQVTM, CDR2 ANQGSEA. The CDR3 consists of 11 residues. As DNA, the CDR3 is TGCAGCGTTGAACAAAACTATGGCTACACCTTC. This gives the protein CSVEQNYGYTF.

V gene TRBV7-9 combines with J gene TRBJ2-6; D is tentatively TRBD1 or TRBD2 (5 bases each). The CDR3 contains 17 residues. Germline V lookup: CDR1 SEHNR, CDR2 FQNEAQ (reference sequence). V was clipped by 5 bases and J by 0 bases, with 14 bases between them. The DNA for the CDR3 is TGTGCCAGCAGCCGAGTGGGGGAAAGCTCTGGGGCCAACGTCCTGACTTTC. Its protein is CASSRVGESSGANVLTF.